Each of the 5 T cell receptor beta chains below was sequenced from the same sample in a study of T cell repertoires in cytomegalovirus infection. Which antigens these TCRs recognize remains unknown. TCRdb reprocessed the reads with MiXCR, giving one entry per CDR3 protein. The sample records roughly 730,000 distinct CDR3 sequences, around 30% being singletons. The material was cultured PBMCs, obtained from culture after CMV antigen stimulation. The receptors were gathered from a human donor in good health (CMV status not recorded). Some clones in this sample may be carry-over from other donors' samples.

J is TRBJ1-2 and V is TRBV12-3 or TRBV12-4; TRBD1 matches at 8 bases. The length of the CDR3 is 13 residues. The J segment lost 4 bases and the V segment lost 7 bases, leaving 5 bases of the junction unmatched. CDR3 sequence: CASKLQGGYGYTF. CDR3 bases: TGTGCCAGCAAGCTACAGGGGGGCTATGGCTACACCTTC.

This clonotype has just a few counts. J is TRBJ2-1 and V is TRBV6-6; 9 bases match TRBD1. With 7 bases clipped from V and 7 bases from J, the junction kept 11 bases outside the gene matches. Looked up from germline, CDR1 is MNHNY and CDR2 is SVGAGI (reference sequence). The CDR3 has 15 amino acids. The CDR3, as DNA: TGTGCCAGCAACAAGGGACAGGGCGTAAGAAATGAGCAGTTCTTC. This encodes CASNKGQGVRNEQFF.

The sample holds many counts of this clonotype. The rearrangement links TRBV7-2 to TRBJ2-1; D unclear. V dropped 3 bases and J dropped 8 bases, with 11 bases sitting between them. The CDR3 runs to 13 residues. Germline CDR1 and CDR2: SGHTA and FQGNSA. The chain's CDR3 is CASSFLGPDEQFF. CDR3 sequence (DNA): TGTGCCAGCAGCTTTCTCGGCCCTGATGAGCAGTTCTTC.

This clonotype was observed a handful of times. The chain is built from TRBV7-9 and TRBJ1-1, with unresolved D. V was clipped by 3 bases and J by 3 bases, with 14 bases between them. In germline, CDR1 is SEHNR, CDR2 FQNEAQ (reference sequence). The CDR3 spans 15 residues. CDR3 DNA: TGTGCCAGCAGCTTGGTTGAGGGTAAGGACACTGAAGCTTTCTTT. It codes for CASSLVEGKDTEAFF.

There are a few counts of this clonotype. The chain has TRBV2 and TRBJ1-6; 11 nucleotides line up with TRBD1. This CDR3 has 14 residues. From germline, CDR1 is SNHLY and CDR2 FYNNEI. V shed 6 bases, J shed 8 bases, and the junction held 3 bases outside the gene matches. CDR3 protein: CASRAGQGDSPLHF. The CDR3 DNA reads as TGTGCCAGCAGAGCGGGACAGGGGGATTCACCCCTCCACTTT.